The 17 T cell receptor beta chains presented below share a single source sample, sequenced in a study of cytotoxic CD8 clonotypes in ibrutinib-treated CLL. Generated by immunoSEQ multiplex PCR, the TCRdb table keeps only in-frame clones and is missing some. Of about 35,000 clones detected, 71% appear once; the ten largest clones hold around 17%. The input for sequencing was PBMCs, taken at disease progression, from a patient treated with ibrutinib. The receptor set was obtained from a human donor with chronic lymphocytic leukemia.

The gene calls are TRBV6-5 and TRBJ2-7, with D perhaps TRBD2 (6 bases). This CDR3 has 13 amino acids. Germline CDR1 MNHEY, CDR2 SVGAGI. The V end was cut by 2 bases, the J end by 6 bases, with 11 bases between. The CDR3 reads CASSYGGTGEQYF. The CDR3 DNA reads TGTGCCAGCAGTTACGGTGGGACTGGCGAGCAGTACTTC.

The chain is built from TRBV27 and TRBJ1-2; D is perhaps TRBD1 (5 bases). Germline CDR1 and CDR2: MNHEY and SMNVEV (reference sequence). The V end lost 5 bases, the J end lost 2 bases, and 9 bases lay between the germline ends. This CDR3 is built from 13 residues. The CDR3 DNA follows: TGTGCCAGCAGTCCAGGGTCCAACTATGGCTACACCTTC. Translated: CASSPGSNYGYTF.

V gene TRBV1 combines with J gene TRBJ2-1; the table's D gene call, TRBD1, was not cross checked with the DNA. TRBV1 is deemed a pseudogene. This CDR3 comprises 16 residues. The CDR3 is CTSSPPGGGQYNEQFF. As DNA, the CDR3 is TGCACCAGCAGCCCCCCAGGAGGGGGCCAATACAATGAGCAGTTCTTC.

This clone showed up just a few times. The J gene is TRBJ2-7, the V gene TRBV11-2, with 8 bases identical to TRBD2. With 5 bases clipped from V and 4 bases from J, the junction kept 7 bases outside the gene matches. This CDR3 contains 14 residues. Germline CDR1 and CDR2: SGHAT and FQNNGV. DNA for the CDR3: TGTGCCAGCAGCCGAGCGGGGGAAAGGTACGAGCAGTACTTC. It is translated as CASSRAGERYEQYF.

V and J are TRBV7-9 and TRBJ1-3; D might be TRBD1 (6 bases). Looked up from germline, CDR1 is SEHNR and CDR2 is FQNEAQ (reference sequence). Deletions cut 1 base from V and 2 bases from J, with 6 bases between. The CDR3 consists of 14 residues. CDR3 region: CASSLDRAGNTIYF. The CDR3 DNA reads TGTGCCAGCAGCTTAGACAGGGCTGGAAACACCATATATTTT.

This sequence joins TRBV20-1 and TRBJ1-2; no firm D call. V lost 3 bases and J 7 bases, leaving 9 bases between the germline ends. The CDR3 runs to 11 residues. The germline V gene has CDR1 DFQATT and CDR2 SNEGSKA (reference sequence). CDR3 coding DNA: TGCAGTGCTAGTGATTCCCTTGGCTACACCTTC. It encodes CSASDSLGYTF.

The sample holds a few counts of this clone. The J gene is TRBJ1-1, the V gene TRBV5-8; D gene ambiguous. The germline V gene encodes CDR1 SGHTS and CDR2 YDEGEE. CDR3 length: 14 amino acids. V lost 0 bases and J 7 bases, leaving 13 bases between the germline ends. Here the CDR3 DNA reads TGTGCCAGCAGCTTGGAAGACTACACGATTGAAGCTTTCTTT. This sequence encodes CASSLEDYTIEAFF.

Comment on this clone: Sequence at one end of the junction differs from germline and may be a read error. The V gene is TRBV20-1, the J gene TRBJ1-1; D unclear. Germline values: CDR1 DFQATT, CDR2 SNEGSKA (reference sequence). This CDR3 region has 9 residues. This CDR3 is CSARDRTSF. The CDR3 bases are TGCAGTGCTAGAGACAGGACCAGTTTT.

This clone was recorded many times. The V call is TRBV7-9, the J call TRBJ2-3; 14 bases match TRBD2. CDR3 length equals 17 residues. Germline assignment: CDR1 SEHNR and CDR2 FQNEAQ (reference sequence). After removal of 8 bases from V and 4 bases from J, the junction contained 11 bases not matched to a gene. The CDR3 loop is CASSGLAGGEPADTQYF. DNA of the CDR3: TGTGCCAGCTCCGGACTAGCGGGGGGCGAACCCGCAGATACGCAGTATTTT.

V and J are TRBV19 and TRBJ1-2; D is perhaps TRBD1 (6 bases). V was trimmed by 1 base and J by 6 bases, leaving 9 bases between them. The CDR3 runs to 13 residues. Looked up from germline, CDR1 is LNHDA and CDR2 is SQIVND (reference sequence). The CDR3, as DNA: TGTGCCAGTAGTATAGGCAGGGGCGATGGCTACACCTTC. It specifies CASSIGRGDGYTF. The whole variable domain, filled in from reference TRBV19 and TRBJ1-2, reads DGGITQSPKYLFRKEGQNVTLSCEQNLNHDAMYWYRQDPGQGLRLIYYSQIVNDFQKGDIAEGYSVSREKKESFPLTVTSAQKNPTAFYLCASSIGRGDGYTFGSGTRLTVV.

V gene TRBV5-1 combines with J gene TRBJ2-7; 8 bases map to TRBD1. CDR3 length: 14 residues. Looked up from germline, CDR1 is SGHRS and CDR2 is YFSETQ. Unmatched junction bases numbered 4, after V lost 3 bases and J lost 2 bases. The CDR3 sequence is CASSWNRGAYEQYF. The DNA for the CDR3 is TGCGCCAGCAGCTGGAACAGGGGGGCCTACGAGCAGTACTTC.

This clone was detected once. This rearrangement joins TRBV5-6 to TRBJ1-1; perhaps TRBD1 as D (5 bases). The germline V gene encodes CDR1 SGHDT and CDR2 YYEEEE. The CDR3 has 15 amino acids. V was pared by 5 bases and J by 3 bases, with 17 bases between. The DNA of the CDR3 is TGTGCCAGCAGAACCCTTGAGGGGAGTCACACTGAAGCTTTCTTT. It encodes CASRTLEGSHTEAFF. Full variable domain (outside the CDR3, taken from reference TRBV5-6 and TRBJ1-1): DAGVTQSPTHLIKTRGQQVTLRCSPKSGHDTVSWYQQALGQGPQFIFQYYEEEERQRGNFPDRFSGHQFPNYSSELNVNALLLGDSALYLCASRTLEGSHTEAFFGQGTRLTVV.

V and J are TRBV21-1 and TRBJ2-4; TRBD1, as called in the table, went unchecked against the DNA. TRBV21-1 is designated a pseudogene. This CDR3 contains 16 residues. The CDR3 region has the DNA TGTGCCAGCAGCAAACGGGCAGGGGAGCCCAAAAACATTCAGTACTTC. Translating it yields CASSKRAGEPKNIQYF.

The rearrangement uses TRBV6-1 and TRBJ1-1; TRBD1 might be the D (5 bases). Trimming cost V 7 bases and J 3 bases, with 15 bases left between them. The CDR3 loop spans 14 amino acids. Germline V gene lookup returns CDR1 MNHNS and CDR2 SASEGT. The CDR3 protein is CASMLRGGDTEAFF. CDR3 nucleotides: TGTGCCAGCATGCTCCGGGGGGGGGACACTGAAGCTTTCTTT.

The CDR3 region has the DNA TGCAGCGTCAGACCTAGCGGCTCCACAGATACGCAGTATTTT. It is translated as CSVRPSGSTDTQYF. The chain employs TRBV29-1 and TRBJ2-3, with TRBD2 identical over 7 bases. V trimming: 6 bases; J trimming: 2 bases; junction bases outside the gene matches: 8. The CDR3 has 14 amino acids. The V gene's germline CDR1 is SQVTM and CDR2 ANQGSEA.

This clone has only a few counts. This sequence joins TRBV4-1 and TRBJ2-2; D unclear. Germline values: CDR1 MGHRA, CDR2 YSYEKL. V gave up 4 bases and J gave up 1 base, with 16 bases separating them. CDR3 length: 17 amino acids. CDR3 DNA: TGCGCCAGCAGCCCGCTGGGTCTGGGCAGGAACACCGGGGAGCTGTTTTTT. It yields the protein CASSPLGLGRNTGELFF.

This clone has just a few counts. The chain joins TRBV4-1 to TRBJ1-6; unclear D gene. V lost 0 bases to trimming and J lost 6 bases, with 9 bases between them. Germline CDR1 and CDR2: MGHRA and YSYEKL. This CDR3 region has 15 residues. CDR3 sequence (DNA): TGCGCCAGCAGCCAAGATGGCGGCGGTAATTCACCCCTCCACTTT. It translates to CASSQDGGGNSPLHF.